Below are 9 T cell receptor beta chains sequenced from a single sample in a study of identical twins. TCRdb re-called the 5' RACE reads through MiXCR, storing one row per CDR3 protein. The data show about 890,000 distinct CDR3 sequences, 9% to 15% seen once. These same records also appear under a second study, on yellow fever vaccine responses in identical twins.

The material sequenced was PBMCs. The receptor source for this set is a woman under 30 in good health.

Concerning this clonotype itself: Since a much larger clone is just one base distant, this may be a read error. V and J are TRBV5-5 and TRBJ2-5; D remains ambiguous. This CDR3 is 17 amino acids long. Germline CDR1 reads SGHKS; CDR2 reads YYEKEE (reference sequence). Trimming left V 3 bases short and J 2 bases short, with 20 bases between. CDR3 nucleotide sequence: TGTGCCAGCAGCTCATCTATCCCAGCAAGTTCACAAGAGACCCAGTACTTC. Its translation is CASSSSIPASSQETQYF.

This clonotype was observed a few times. V gene TRBV4-1 combines with J gene TRBJ2-2; TRBD1 agrees at 7 bases. Trimming cost V 1 base and J 4 bases; bases outside gene matches: 6. Germline V lookup: CDR1 MGHRA, CDR2 YSYEKL. This CDR3 contains 16 residues. CDR3 bases: TGCGCCAGCAGCCAAGTCGAGGGGGCAGGCACCGGGGAGCTGTTTTTT. It specifies CASSQVEGAGTGELFF.

The J gene is TRBJ1-1, the V gene TRBV2; 9 bases fit TRBD1. With 7 bases clipped from V and 3 bases from J, the junction kept 12 bases outside the gene matches. The CDR3 consists of 16 residues. Germline CDR1 and CDR2: SNHLY and FYNNEI. CDR3 sequence: CASTGIQGARDTEAFF. CDR3 DNA: TGTGCCAGCACCGGAATACAGGGGGCGAGGGACACTGAAGCTTTCTTT.

In its sample, this clonotype was seen many times. This chain links TRBV25-1 with TRBJ1-1, with D unclear. CDR1 and CDR2 (germline): MGHDK, SYGVNS. CDR3 length: 13 amino acids. V lost 7 bases to trimming and J lost 3 bases, with 12 bases between them. CDR3 in amino acids: CASTRGGYTEAFF. The CDR3 DNA follows: TGTGCCAGCACCCGAGGAGGGTACACTGAAGCTTTCTTT. The full variable domain, with the rest looked up from reference TRBV25-1 and TRBJ1-1, is EADIYQTPRYLVIGTGKKITLECSQTMGHDKMYWYQQDPGMELHLIHYSYGVNSTEKGDLSSESTVSRIRTEHFPLTLESARPSHTSQYLCASTRGGYTEAFFGQGTRLTVV.

V is TRBV6-1 and J is TRBJ1-2; TRBD1 matches 7 bases. With 6 bases clipped from V and 4 bases from J, the junction kept 8 bases outside the gene matches. Germline-derived CDR1 and CDR2 are MNHNS and SASEGT. CDR3 length equals 14 residues. CDR3 loop: CASRKPTGAYGYTF. Here the CDR3 DNA reads TGTGCCAGCAGAAAACCTACAGGGGCCTATGGCTACACCTTC.

The chain joins TRBV25-1 to TRBJ2-5; either TRBD1 or TRBD2 may fit D (6 bases each). Germline CDR1 reads MGHDK; CDR2 reads SYGVNS. The CDR3 is 14 amino acids. V was shortened by 2 bases and J by 5 bases, with 12 bases between the two germline ends. The CDR3 sequence: CASSEKTGRETQYF. CDR3 nucleotides: TGTGCCAGCAGTGAAAAAACAGGGAGGGAGACCCAGTACTTC.

The CDR3 DNA is TGTGCCAGCTCACCAGCCGGGACTAGCGGGGTCACCGGGGAGCTGTTTTTT. Translating gives CASSPAGTSGVTGELFF. V usage is TRBV18 and J usage is TRBJ2-2; TRBD2 matches 13 bases. Germline values: CDR1 KGHSH, CDR2 LQKENI. The CDR3 spans 17 residues. Trimming removed 2 bases from V and 4 bases from J; junction bases left unmatched: 4.

As for this clonotype: An end of the junction does not agree with germline; a read error may underlie this. The V gene is TRBV18, the J gene TRBJ2-2, with TRBD1 matching 7 bases. This CDR3 has 17 residues. Looked up from germline, CDR1 is KGHSH and CDR2 is LQKENI. The CDR3: CAGSPRRQGSNTGELFF. The CDR3 region has the DNA TGTGCCGGCTCACCCAGGAGACAGGGTTCGAACACCGGGGAGCTGTTTTTT.

The rearrangement joins TRBV12-5 to TRBJ1-2; unclear D gene. Germline values: CDR1 LGHNT, CDR2 FRNRAP. This CDR3 is 15 amino acids long. Trimming stripped 2 bases from V and 8 bases from J, with 18 bases between. The DNA of the CDR3 is TGTGCTAGTGGTTTGAACCGGGGTTCCCTGGCAGGCTACACCTTC. It is translated as CASGLNRGSLAGYTF. Using reference TRBV12-5 and TRBJ1-2 for the parts outside the CDR3, the full variable domain is DARVTQTPRHKVTEMGQEVTMRCQPILGHNTVFWYRQTMMQGLELLAYFRNRAPLDDSGMPKDRFSAEMPDATLATLKIQPSEPRDSAVYFCASGLNRGSLAGYTFGSGTRLTVV.